The clone carrying this TCR beta chain showed up just once. Its target is unknown. The CDR3 covers 17 residues. Trimming left V 0 bases short and J 0 bases short, with 14 bases between. Per germline, CDR1 SGHRS and CDR2 YFSETQ. Produced via immunoSEQ multiplex PCR; TCRdb's table is partial and in-frame only. Among 100,000 or so clones, 70% to 90% were seen once, and the ten largest hold around 1.8%. This specimen belongs to a study of OX40 agonist ivuxolimab in advanced cancers. Across the whole study: One patient with hepatocellular carcinoma and two with cutaneous melanoma, three in all, had partial responses.

Findings and limits, study-wide: There was clonal expansion of CD4+ and CD8+ blood T cells by week 6 at 0.1 to 3.0 mg/kg. Low normalized clonal expansion also occurred in some nonresponding patients.

The clonotype was recovered from an adult with an advanced solid tumor such as melanoma, head and neck, liver or kidney cancer. Material: CD4+ or CD8+ T cells sorted from blood, obtained in a trial of the OX40 agonist ivuxolimab. The chain combines TRBV5-1 with TRBJ2-3, with TRBD2 as a possible D gene (5 bases). This chain's CDR3 is CASSLVVAGTSTDTQYF. The CDR3 DNA reads TGCGCCAGCAGCTTGGTCGTGGCGGGCACTAGCACAGATACGCAGTATTTT.